This entry lists 3 T cell receptor beta chains sequenced from one sample in a study of blood T cell repertoires in COVID-19. Method: immunoSEQ multiplex PCR; TCRdb's copy keeps in-frame clones and lacks some. The repertoire includes approximately 150,000 clones, 65% to 85% of them detected once, and 11% sits in the top ten. Sequencing was carried out using peripheral blood. These receptors all come from a man in his 70s with active or convalescent COVID-19.

The gene calls are TRBV19 and TRBJ2-2; possibly TRBD1 for D (5 bases). V shed 1 base and J shed 4 bases, with 10 bases lying between them. This CDR3 has 15 amino acids. Germline V lookup: CDR1 LNHDA, CDR2 SQIVND (reference sequence). The CDR3 coding sequence is TGTGCCAGTAGTATAGCAGGGATGAGCACCGGGGAGCTGTTTTTT. Translating gives CASSIAGMSTGELFF.

The chain uses TRBV7-8 and TRBJ1-5; D is uncertain. The CDR3 sequence is 14 residues long. Trimming shortened V by 5 bases and J by 1 base, and 9 bases separated the two germline ends. Germline loops: CDR1 SGHVS, CDR2 FQNEAQ. The DNA for the CDR3 is TGTGCCAGCAGCCCCGGGAACAGCAATCAGCCCCAGCATTTT. Its protein is CASSPGNSNQPQHF.

The genes are TRBV3-1 (or the pseudogene TRBV3-2) and TRBJ1-1, with D perhaps TRBD1 (5 bases). The CDR3 consists of 15 residues. Trimming pared 1 base from V and 4 bases from J, leaving 13 bases between. The V gene's germline CDR1 is LGHDT and CDR2 YNNKEL (reference sequence). The CDR3 DNA reads as TGTGCCAGCAGCCAAGGGCAAGGGGAAAGCACTGAAGCTTTCTTT. Protein product: CASSQGQGESTEAFF.